The 2 T cell receptor beta chains reported below all come from one sample, sequenced in a study of CD8 T cells in ankylosing spondylitis. TCRdb independently ran MiXCR on the 5' RACE reads; one entry per CDR3 protein. There are more than 100,000 distinct CDR3 sequences in the sample; about an eighth occur only once, and less than 5% lies in the top ten. Sequenced sample: blood, either unsorted or a sorted T cell fraction (not recorded which). These receptors were collected from a female donor with ankylosing spondylitis or in good health (not recorded which).

This clonotype was picked up one time. The chain combines TRBV20-1 with TRBJ2-2, with 11 positions matching TRBD2. Per the germline V gene, CDR1 is DFQATT and CDR2 is SNEGSKA (reference sequence). V shed 8 bases, J shed 5 bases, and the junction held 7 bases outside the gene matches. The CDR3 is 14 amino acids. CDR3: CSTVTSGATGELFF. CDR3 bases: TGCAGTACCGTGACTAGCGGGGCGACCGGGGAGCTGTTTTTT.

As regards this clonotype: Given a much more abundant clone one base away, this may be a read error. The gene calls are TRBV10-1 and TRBJ1-2; D gene unclear. The CDR3 runs to 14 residues. Germline V gene data show CDR1 as WNHNN and CDR2 as SYGVQD (reference sequence). The CDR3 DNA follows: TGCGCCAGCAGTGAGTCCGGGCGGAACTATTGCTACACCTTC. Its protein is CASSESGRNYCYTF.